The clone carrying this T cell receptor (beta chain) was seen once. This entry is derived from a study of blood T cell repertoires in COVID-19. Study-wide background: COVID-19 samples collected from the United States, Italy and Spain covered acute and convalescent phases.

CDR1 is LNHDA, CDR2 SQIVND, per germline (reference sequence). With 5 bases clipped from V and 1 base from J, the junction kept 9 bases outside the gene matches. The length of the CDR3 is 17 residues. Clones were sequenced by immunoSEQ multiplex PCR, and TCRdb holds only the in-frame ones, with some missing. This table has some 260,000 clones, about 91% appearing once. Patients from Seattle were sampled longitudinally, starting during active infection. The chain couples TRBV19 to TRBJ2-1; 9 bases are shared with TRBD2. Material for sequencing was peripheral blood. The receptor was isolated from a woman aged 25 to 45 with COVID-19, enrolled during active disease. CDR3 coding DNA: TGTGCCAGTAGTCCCTGGAGAAGCGGGGGGTCCTACAATGAGCAGTTCTTC. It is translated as CASSPWRSGGSYNEQFF. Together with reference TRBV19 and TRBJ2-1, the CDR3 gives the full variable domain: DGGITQSPKYLFRKEGQNVTLSCEQNLNHDAMYWYRQDPGQGLRLIYYSQIVNDFQKGDIAEGYSVSREKKESFPLTVTSAQKNPTAFYLCASSPWRSGGSYNEQFFGPGTRLTVL.